The 12 T cell receptor beta chains below come from one sample, sequenced in a study of cytomegalovirus exposure and HLA in healthy donors. Sequenced by immunoSEQ multiplex PCR; TCRdb stores in-frame clones only, minus some. The repertoire holds about 140,000 clones, approximately 84% seen once, with around 27% in the top ten. The sequenced material came from PBMCs. All receptors come from a young man in good health and CMV-seropositive.

This rearrangement joins TRBV5-1 to TRBJ2-7; TRBD1 aligns across 8 bases. The CDR3 length is 14 residues. V trimming: 2 bases; J trimming: 7 bases; junction bases outside the gene matches: 8. Germline values: CDR1 SGHRS, CDR2 YFSETQ. The DNA of the CDR3 is TGCGCCAGCAGCTTCCAGGGGGCCCCGGGGGAGCAGTACTTC. It translates to CASSFQGAPGEQYF.

The chain joins TRBV19 to TRBJ1-4; a weak D match, TRBD1 (5 bases). The germline V and J ends were trimmed by 4 bases and 7 bases, with 7 bases remaining between them. Germline CDR1 LNHDA, CDR2 SQIVND (reference sequence). This CDR3 comprises 12 residues. CDR3 residues: CASSRGFEKLFF. As DNA, the CDR3 is TGTGCCAGTAGTAGGGGCTTTGAAAAACTGTTTTTT.

This chain uses TRBV4-1 with TRBJ2-5, with 11 nucleotides matching TRBD2. With V trimmed by 1 base and J by 1 base, 5 bases remained unmatched. CDR3 length: 17 amino acids. Germline V gene data show CDR1 as MGHRA and CDR2 as YSYEKL. CDR3 region: CASSQGLAGGSQETQYF. The CDR3 DNA is TGCGCCAGCAGCCAAGGTTTAGCGGGGGGGTCCCAAGAGACCCAGTACTTC.

This chain connects TRBV6-5 to TRBJ1-2, with no clear D. This CDR3 is built from 13 residues. The V gene lost 6 bases and the J gene lost 1 base, with 9 bases spanning the gap. Germline-derived CDR1 and CDR2 are MNHEY and SVGAGI. The CDR3 coding sequence is TGTGCCAGCAGCCCCTTCTTTAACTATGGCTACACCTTC. Translating it yields CASSPFFNYGYTF.

The chain employs TRBV7-2 and TRBJ2-3, with a weak D call TRBD2 (5 bases). V shed 3 bases and J shed 5 bases, with 6 bases lying between them. The CDR3 runs to 12 residues. Germline V gives CDR1 SGHTA, CDR2 FQGNSA. As DNA, the CDR3 is TGTGCCAGCAGCTTTGGACTAGATACGCAGTATTTT. It codes for CASSFGLDTQYF.

The chain recombines TRBV6-6 with TRBJ1-5, with D perhaps matching TRBD1 (5 bases). The V gene lost 0 bases and the J gene lost 7 bases, with 7 bases spanning the gap. The germline V gene has CDR1 MNHNY and CDR2 SVGAGI (reference sequence). The CDR3 is made up of 13 amino acids. The CDR3 region is CASSYSRVQPQHF. The CDR3 bases are TGTGCCAGCAGTTACTCCAGGGTACAGCCCCAGCATTTT.

This chain uses TRBV19 with TRBJ1-3, with D possibly matching TRBD1 (6 bases). The CDR3 covers 15 residues. Germline V gene sequence: CDR1 LNHDA, CDR2 SQIVND (reference sequence). Trimming removed 4 bases at V and 7 bases at J, with 17 bases between. CDR3 in DNA: TGTGCCAGTAGTAGAGGACAGACTAATGGGAACACCATATATTTT. Translation: CASSRGQTNGNTIYF.

The chain links TRBV15 to TRBJ2-7; D may be TRBD1 (5 bases). Germline CDR1 reads LNHNV; CDR2 reads YYDKDF (reference sequence). V shed 3 bases and J shed 6 bases, with 15 bases lying between them. CDR3 length: 14 amino acids. CDR3 region: CATSRTQGFGEQYF. CDR3 nucleotide sequence: TGTGCCACCAGCAGGACCCAGGGTTTTGGCGAGCAGTACTTC. Full variable domain (outside the CDR3, taken from reference TRBV15 and TRBJ2-7): DAMVIQNPRYQVTQFGKPVTLSCSQTLNHNVMYWYQQKSSQAPKLLFHYYDKDFNNEADTPDNFQSRRPNTSFCFLDIRSPGLGDTAMYLCATSRTQGFGEQYFGPGTRLTVT.

The rearrangement joins TRBV19 to TRBJ2-3; 10 bases match TRBD2. Germline values: CDR1 LNHDA, CDR2 SQIVND (reference sequence). V trimming: 3 bases; J trimming: 6 bases; junction bases outside the gene matches: 9. The CDR3 is 16 amino acids. The CDR3, as DNA: TGTGCCAGTAGTATCTCGGCTAGCGGGAGTGGGGATACGCAGTATTTT. Its protein product is CASSISASGSGDTQYF. Full variable domain (outside the CDR3, taken from reference TRBV19 and TRBJ2-3): DGGITQSPKYLFRKEGQNVTLSCEQNLNHDAMYWYRQDPGQGLRLIYYSQIVNDFQKGDIAEGYSVSREKKESFPLTVTSAQKNPTAFYLCASSISASGSGDTQYFGPGTRLTVL.

This chain connects TRBV2 to TRBJ2-5; the match to TRBD2 covers 7 bases. The junction had 13 bases not matched to a gene; V was cut back by 10 bases and J by 5 bases. The CDR3 length is 14 residues. Germline CDR1 is SNHLY and CDR2 is FYNNEI. The CDR3 reads CANRGLAVGETQYF. The CDR3 DNA is TGTGCCAATAGGGGTCTAGCGGTAGGTGAGACCCAGTACTTC.

This clone was seen once. V usage is TRBV7-2 and J usage is TRBJ1-1, with unresolved D. Germline V gene lookup returns CDR1 SGHTA and CDR2 FQGNSA. CDR3 length: 14 residues. Trimming removed 0 bases from V and 2 bases from J, with 7 bases in between. CDR3 amino acids: CASSLAAANTEAFF. The CDR3 nucleotides read TGTGCCAGCAGCTTAGCGGCGGCTAACACTGAAGCTTTCTTT.

The rearrangement uses TRBV19 and TRBJ2-7, with 12 nucleotides matching TRBD1. Germline V gene lookup returns CDR1 LNHDA and CDR2 SQIVND (reference sequence). V trimming: 10 bases; J trimming: 3 bases; junction bases outside the gene matches: 4. The CDR3 runs 13 residues. The CDR3, as DNA: TGTGCCACCTGGGACAGGGGGCTCTACGAGCAGTACTTC. This sequence encodes CATWDRGLYEQYF.